This note documents a single T cell receptor (beta chain) sequence. Its antigen is undetermined. There were at least 5.5 micrograms of total RNA extracted from every sample. The CDR3 extends over 20 amino acids. Trimming pared 1 base from V and 0 bases from J, leaving 22 bases between. Germline V gene data show CDR1 as MGHRA and CDR2 as YSYEKL. This specimen comes from a study of blood T cells in healthy people across ages. The study's findings and limits: It was not known whether donors were CMV positive (a possible confounder of expanded clonotype changes). The percentage of naive T cells correlated strongly with TCR beta diversity.

Using a J-beta primer mix together with a sample-barcoded 5' primer, a second PCR was run for about 6 to 12 cycles. Sequencing recovered at least 3 million CDR3-containing paired-end reads from each sample. One entry per CDR3 protein, called by TCRdb with MiXCR from the 5' RACE reads. The table includes some 1.6 million distinct CDR3 sequences, about 31% detected once. This receptor was obtained from a woman in her thirties in good health. What was sequenced was blood. V and J are TRBV4-1 and TRBJ2-4, with D perhaps TRBD1 (6 bases). The CDR3 spells CASSQAQGTGQNLAKNIQYF. Written as DNA, the CDR3 is TGCGCCAGCAGCCAAGCCCAGGGAACCGGACAGAACCTAGCCAAAAACATTCAGTACTTC.